This T cell receptor (beta chain) was identified during a study of cytomegalovirus exposure and HLA in healthy donors. This PCR relied on a set of 60 Vbeta primers and 13 Jbeta primers. The repertoire was sequenced with immunoSEQ multiplex PCR; TCRdb's copy has only in-frame clones and lacks some. The sample has about 210,000 clones, 65% to 85% seen once. Regarding the study as a whole: It was reported that the classifier diagnosed cytomegalovirus status with high specificity and sensitivity in both the original and validation cohorts. Prior analysis indicated that the majority of TCR beta V segments exhibited productivity approximately 87% or approximately 30% of the time.

V lost 0 bases and J lost 8, with 19 bases in between. The CDR3 is 16 residues long. Germline V gene lookup returns CDR1 SGHDN and CDR2 FVKESK. Samples came from healthy bone marrow donors. Comments on this clone: Its matching antigen is unknown.

The specimen was PBMCs. The clonotype comes from a man younger than 40 in good health and CMV-seronegative. The J gene is TRBJ1-2, the V gene TRBV14, with TRBD1 as a possible D gene (5 bases). The CDR3 protein is CASSQDYSGGVGGYTF. In DNA, the CDR3 is TGTGCCAGCAGCCAAGATTATTCCGGGGGGGTAGGCGGCTACACCTTC.